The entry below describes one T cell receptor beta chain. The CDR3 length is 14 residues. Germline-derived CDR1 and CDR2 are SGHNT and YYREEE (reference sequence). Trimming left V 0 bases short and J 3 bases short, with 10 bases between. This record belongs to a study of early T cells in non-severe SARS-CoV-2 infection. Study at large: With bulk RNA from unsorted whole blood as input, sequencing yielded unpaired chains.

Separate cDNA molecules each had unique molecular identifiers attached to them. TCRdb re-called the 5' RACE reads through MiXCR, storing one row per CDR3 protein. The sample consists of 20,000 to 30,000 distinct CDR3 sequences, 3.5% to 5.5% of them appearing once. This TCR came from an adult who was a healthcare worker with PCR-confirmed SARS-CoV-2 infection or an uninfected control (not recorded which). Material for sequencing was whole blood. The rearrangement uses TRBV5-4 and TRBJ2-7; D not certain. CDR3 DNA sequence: TGTGCCAGCAGCTTGGGTTTCTCGGGCTACGAGCAGTACTTC. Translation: CASSLGFSGYEQYF.